These T cell receptor beta chains were read from a single sample in a study of CD8 T cells in ankylosing spondylitis. TCRdb reprocessed the 5' RACE reads with MiXCR, giving one entry per CDR3 protein. The data show approximately 400,000 distinct CDR3 sequences, more than 15% seen once. Material: blood, either unsorted or a sorted T cell fraction (not recorded which). These receptors originate from a male donor with ankylosing spondylitis. Each CDR3 is given with its conserved first and last residue.

TRBJ1-5 | TRBV7-2 | CASSLGLRFGQPQHF
TRBJ2-7 | TRBV20-1 | CSARDPPGQGSYEQYF
TRBJ2-1 | TRBV5-5 | CASSPGLSGSYNEQFF
TRBJ1-2 | TRBV5-1 | CASSLGRTDLNYGYTF
TRBJ2-3 | TRBV20-1 | CSAIHPGKTPTDTQYF
TRBJ2-7 | TRBV20-1 | CSARGEVSEGEQYF
TRBJ2-3 | TRBV5-1 | CASSLWAGEDTQYF
TRBJ1-1 | TRBV6-1 | CASSELRSWDTEAFF
TRBJ2-7 | TRBV30 | CAWDKGRNYEQYF
TRBJ2-5 | TRBV7-9 | CASTRGITDQETQYF
TRBJ2-7 | TRBV28 | CASSTSGLSPEQYF
TRBJ2-1 | TRBV5-1 | CASSPGTGDEQFF
TRBJ2-5 | TRBV28 | CASTDFPGQGYEETQYF
TRBJ1-4 | TRBV5-1 | CASSSGTTTNEKLFF
TRBJ2-7 | TRBV6-2/TRBV6-3 | CASSYWQGADEQYF
TRBJ1-2 | TRBV20-1 | CSATRPVVGYGYTF
TRBJ2-5 | TRBV28 | CASSLFGVGETQYF
TRBJ1-1 | TRBV7-9 | CASSFLPGTNTEAFF
TRBJ2-5 | TRBV5-8 | CASSVGDRVQETQYF
TRBJ1-4 | TRBV29-1 | CSVGEGTNEKLFF
TRBJ1-3 | TRBV6-1 | CASSRTGGNTIYF
TRBJ1-2 | TRBV27 | CASSSTLPGDNYGYTF
TRBJ2-4 | TRBV20-1 | CSASTGNIQYF
TRBJ2-3 | TRBV5-6 | CASSFPPSTDTQYF
TRBJ2-1 | TRBV18 | CASSPGTSDDEQFF
TRBJ2-1 | TRBV20-1 | CSAPDGQVEQFF
TRBJ2-1 | TRBV20-1 | CSARMTGVTYNEQFF